This T cell receptor (beta chain) is from a study of CDR3 diversity in severe acne. MiXCR was run by TCRdb on the PCR reads, yielding one entry per CDR3 protein. The sample has more than 85,000 distinct CDR3 sequences; about 48% are singletons. V was trimmed by 2 bases and J by 4 bases, leaving 12 bases between them. Germline assignment: CDR1 SGHTA and CDR2 FQGTGA. The CDR3 extends over 15 amino acids. Sequencing was done on a sample of blood. The chain links TRBV7-3 to TRBJ1-5; possibly TRBD1 for D (5 bases). This receptor was identified in a male donor in good health, serving as a control. CDR3 nucleotides: TGTGCCAGCAGCTTAGGGGACCTAGCAAATCAGCCCCAGCATTTT. Its translation is CASSLGDLANQPQHF.